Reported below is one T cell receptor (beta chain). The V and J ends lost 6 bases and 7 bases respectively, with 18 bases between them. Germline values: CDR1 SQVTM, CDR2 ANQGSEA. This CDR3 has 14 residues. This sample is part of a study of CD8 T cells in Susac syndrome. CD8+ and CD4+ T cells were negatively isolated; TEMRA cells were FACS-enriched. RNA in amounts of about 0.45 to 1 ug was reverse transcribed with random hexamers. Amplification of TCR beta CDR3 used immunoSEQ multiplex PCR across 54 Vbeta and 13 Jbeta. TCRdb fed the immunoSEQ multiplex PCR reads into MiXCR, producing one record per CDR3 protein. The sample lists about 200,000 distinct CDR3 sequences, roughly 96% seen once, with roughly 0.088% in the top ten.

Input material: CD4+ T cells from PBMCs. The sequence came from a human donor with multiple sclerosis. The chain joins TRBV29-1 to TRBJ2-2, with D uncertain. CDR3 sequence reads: CSVERADTVGELFF. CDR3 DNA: TGCAGCGTAGAACGGGCCGACACCGTCGGGGAGCTGTTTTTT.